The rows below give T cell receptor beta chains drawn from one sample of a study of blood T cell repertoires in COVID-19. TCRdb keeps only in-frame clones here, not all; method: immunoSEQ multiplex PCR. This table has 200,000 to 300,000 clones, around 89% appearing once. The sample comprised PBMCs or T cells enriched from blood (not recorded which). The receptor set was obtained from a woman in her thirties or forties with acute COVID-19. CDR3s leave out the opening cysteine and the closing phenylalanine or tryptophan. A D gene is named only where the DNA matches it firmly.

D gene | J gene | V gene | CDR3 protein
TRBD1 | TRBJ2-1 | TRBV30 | AWSAGQGANEQF
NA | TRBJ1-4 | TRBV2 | ASSGWSEQNEKLF
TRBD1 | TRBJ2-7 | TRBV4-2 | ASSPGTGGYEQY
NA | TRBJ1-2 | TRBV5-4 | ASSLVSGVYGYT
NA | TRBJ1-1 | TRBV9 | ASSVESPGANTEAF
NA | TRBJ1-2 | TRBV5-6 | ASSWQGNYGYT
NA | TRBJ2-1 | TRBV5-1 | ASSLVPAGDVAEQF
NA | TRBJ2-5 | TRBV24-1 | ATSDLSETQY
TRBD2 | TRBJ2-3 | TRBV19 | ASSQEIAGGPADTQY
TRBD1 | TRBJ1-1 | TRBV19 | ASSHPIRDRLNTEAF
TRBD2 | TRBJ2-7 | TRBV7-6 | ASSLGLAGGSDEQY
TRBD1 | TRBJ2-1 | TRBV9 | ASSVAPTGVHNEQF
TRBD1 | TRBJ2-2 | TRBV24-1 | ATSGTARAPGELF
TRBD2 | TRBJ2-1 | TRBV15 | ATSLSGRAYNEQF
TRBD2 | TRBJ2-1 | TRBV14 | ASSQTSGWSYNEQF
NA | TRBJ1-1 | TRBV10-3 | ATRLGGTEAF
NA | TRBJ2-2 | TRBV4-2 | ASSQDGRRTGELF
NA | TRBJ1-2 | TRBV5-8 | ASRSGQRGYT
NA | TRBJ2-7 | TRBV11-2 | ASTLGGPPSYEQY
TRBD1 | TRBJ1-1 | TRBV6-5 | ASSPVGGQLEAF
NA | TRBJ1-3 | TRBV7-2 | ASSLTPPSGNTIY
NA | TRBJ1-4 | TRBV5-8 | ASSLGSSGNEKLF
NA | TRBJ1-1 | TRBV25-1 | ASGRREGVNTEAF
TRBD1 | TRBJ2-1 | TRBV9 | ASSVGLDRAHEQF